This T cell receptor (beta chain) was documented in a study of T-cell reconstitution after alpha-beta-depleted transplantation in children. Molecular barcoding with unique molecular identifiers was used for the TCRbeta library. A single record per CDR3 protein comes from TCRdb applying MiXCR to the PCR reads. The sample carries 500,000 or so distinct CDR3 sequences, approximately 30% recorded once. Trimming took 3 bases from V and 5 from J; bases not matched to a gene: 8. CDR1 LGHNA and CDR2 YSLEER come from the germline V gene. The CDR3 is made up of 16 amino acids. In this sample, this clonotype turned up a few times.

This material consisted of PBMCs from the stem cell graft donor, taken from the stem cell graft. This chain links TRBV4-3 with TRBJ2-1; 9 bases match TRBD1. This clonotype was sampled from a human donor who donated a stem cell graft to a child with aplastic anemia. The CDR3 sequence: CASSQIQGAGNNEQFF. Written as DNA, the CDR3 is TGCGCCAGCAGCCAGATACAGGGGGCAGGGAACAATGAGCAGTTCTTC.